This T cell receptor beta chain was observed in a study of brain T cells in children with intractable seizures. Overall study results and limits: Pre- and post-surgery blood differed in depth, so pre-surgery absences may be undersampling. Viral specificity was inferred only from CDR3 similarity; HCMV serostatus was unknown.

The CDR3 has 14 amino acids. From germline, CDR1 is SEHNR and CDR2 FQNEAQ (reference sequence). V gave up 6 bases and J gave up 0 bases, with 9 bases separating them. Sequencing was limited to surgery cases with top T cell transcript signatures in brain tissue. Pre-surgery treatment included at least one anti-epileptic drug. Notes on this clone: The antigen is unknown.

The data were produced by immunoSEQ multiplex PCR, yet TCRdb's version contains in-frame clones alone and is incomplete. The table has tens of thousands of clones, 90% to 95% seen once; the top ten hold around 6.6%. The TCR comes from a boy aged 5 to 17 with focal cortical dysplasia and intractable seizures. The sequences come from peripheral blood, collected at surgery. The V call is TRBV7-9, the J call TRBJ1-3; D is possibly TRBD1 (5 bases). CDR3 sequence reads: CASRVDSSGNTIYF. CDR3 DNA: TGTGCCAGCAGGGTTGACAGCTCTGGAAACACCATATATTTT.